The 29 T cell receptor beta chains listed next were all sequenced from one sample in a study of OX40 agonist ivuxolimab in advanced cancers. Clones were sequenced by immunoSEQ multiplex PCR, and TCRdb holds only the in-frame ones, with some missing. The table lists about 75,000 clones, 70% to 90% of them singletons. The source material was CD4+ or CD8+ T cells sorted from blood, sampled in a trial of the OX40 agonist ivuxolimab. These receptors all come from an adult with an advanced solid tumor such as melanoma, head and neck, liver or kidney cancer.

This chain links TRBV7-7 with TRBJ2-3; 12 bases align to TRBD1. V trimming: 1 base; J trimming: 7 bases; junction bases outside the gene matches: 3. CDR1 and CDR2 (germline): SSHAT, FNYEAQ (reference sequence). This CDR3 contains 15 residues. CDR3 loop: CASSLGDRGLYTQYF. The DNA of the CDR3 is TGTGCCAGCAGCTTAGGGGACAGGGGGCTATATACGCAGTATTTT.

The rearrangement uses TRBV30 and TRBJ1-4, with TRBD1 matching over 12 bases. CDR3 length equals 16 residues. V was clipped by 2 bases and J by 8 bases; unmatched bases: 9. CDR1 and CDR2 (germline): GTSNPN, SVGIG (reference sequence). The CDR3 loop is CAWSRSSGTGGEKLFF. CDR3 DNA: TGTGCCTGGAGTCGTTCATCCGGGACAGGGGGCGAAAAACTGTTTTTT.

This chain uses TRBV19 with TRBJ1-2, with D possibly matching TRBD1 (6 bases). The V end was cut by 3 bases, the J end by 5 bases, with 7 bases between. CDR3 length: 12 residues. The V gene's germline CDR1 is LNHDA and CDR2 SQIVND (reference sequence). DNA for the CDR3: TGTGCCAGTAGTATCCAGGGGTATGGCTACACCTTC. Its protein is CASSIQGYGYTF.

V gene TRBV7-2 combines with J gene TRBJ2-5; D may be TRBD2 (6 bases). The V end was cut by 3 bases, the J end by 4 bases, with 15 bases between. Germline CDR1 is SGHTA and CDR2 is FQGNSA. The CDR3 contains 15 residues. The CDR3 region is CASSFGGTSGETQYF. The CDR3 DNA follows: TGTGCCAGCAGCTTTGGGGGGACCAGCGGAGAGACCCAGTACTTC.

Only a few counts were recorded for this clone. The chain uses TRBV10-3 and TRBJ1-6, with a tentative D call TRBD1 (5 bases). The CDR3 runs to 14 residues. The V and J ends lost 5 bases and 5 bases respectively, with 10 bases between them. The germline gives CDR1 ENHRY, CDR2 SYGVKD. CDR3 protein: CAISRGTDNSPLHF. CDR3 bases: TGTGCCATCAGTCGGGGGACTGATAATTCACCCCTCCACTTT.

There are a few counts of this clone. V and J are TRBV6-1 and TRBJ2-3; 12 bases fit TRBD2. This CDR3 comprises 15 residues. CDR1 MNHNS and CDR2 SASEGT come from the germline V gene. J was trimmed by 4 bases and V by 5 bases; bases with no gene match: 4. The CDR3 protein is CASSLLAGGPDTQYF. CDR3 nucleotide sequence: TGTGCCAGCAGTCTACTAGCGGGAGGCCCAGATACGCAGTATTTT.

The CDR3 DNA sequence: TGTGCCAGCAGTTTAGCAGGGGTCAACTATGGCTACACCTTC. Translated: CASSLAGVNYGYTF. The chain combines TRBV28 with TRBJ1-2; D is possibly TRBD1 (6 bases). Germline-derived CDR1 and CDR2 are MDHEN and SYDVKM. The CDR3 contains 14 residues. V shed 2 bases and J shed 2 bases, with 9 bases lying between them.

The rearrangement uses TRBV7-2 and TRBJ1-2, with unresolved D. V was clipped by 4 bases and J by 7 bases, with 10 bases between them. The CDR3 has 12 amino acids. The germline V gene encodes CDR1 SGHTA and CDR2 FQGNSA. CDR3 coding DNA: TGTGCCAGCAGCTCCCGGGAAGCTGGCTACACCTTC. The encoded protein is CASSSREAGYTF.

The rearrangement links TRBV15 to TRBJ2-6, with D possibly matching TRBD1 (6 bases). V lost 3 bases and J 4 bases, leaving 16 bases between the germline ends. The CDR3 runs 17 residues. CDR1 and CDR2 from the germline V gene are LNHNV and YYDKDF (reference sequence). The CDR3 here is CATSSLQGSVGANVLTF. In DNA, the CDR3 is TGTGCCACCAGCAGTCTACAGGGTTCGGTAGGGGCCAACGTCCTGACTTTC. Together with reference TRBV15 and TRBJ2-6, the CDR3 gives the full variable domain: DAMVIQNPRYQVTQFGKPVTLSCSQTLNHNVMYWYQQKSSQAPKLLFHYYDKDFNNEADTPDNFQSRRPNTSFCFLDIRSPGLGDTAMYLCATSSLQGSVGANVLTFGAGSRLTVL.

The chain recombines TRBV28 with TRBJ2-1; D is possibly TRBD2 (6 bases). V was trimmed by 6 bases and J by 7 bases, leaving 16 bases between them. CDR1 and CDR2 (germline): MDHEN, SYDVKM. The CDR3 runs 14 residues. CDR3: CASSRLTSRNEQFF. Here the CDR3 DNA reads TGTGCCAGCAGCCGCCTGACTAGTAGAAATGAGCAGTTCTTC.

The CDR3 protein is CASSIVAGATDTQYF. In nucleotides, the CDR3 is TGTGCCAGTAGTATTGTAGCGGGGGCTACAGATACGCAGTATTTT. The chain uses TRBV19 and TRBJ2-3; TRBD2 matches at 9 bases. Trimming at V came to 3 bases and at J to 3 bases, leaving 4 bases not matched to a gene. The CDR3 has 15 amino acids. Germline V gene sequence: CDR1 LNHDA, CDR2 SQIVND (reference sequence). Drawing the rest from reference TRBV19 and TRBJ2-3, the complete variable domain is DGGITQSPKYLFRKEGQNVTLSCEQNLNHDAMYWYRQDPGQGLRLIYYSQIVNDFQKGDIAEGYSVSREKKESFPLTVTSAQKNPTAFYLCASSIVAGATDTQYFGPGTRLTVL.

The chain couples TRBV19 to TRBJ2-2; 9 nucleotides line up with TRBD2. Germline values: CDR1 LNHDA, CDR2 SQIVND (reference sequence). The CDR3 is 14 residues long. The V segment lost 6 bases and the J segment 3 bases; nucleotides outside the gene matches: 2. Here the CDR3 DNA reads TGTGCCAGTAGGCGGGGGGGGCACACCGGGGAGCTGTTTTTT. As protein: CASRRGGHTGELFF.

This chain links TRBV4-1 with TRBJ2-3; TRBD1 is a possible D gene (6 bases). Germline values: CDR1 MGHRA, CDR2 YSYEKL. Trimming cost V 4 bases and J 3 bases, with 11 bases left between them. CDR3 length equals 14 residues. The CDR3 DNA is TGCGCCAGCAGCCGGGGGCGAGGGACAGATACGCAGTATTTT. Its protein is CASSRGRGTDTQYF.

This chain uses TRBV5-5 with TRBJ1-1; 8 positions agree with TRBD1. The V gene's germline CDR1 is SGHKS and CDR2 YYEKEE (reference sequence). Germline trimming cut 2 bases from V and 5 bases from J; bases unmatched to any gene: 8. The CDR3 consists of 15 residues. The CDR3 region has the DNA TGTGCCAGCAGCTTCACAGGGGGATATGGTACTGAAGCTTTCTTT. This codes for CASSFTGGYGTEAFF. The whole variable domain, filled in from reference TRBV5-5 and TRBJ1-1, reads DAGVTQSPTHLIKTRGQQVTLRCSPISGHKSVSWYQQVLGQGPQFIFQYYEKEERGRGNFPDRFSARQFPNYSSELNVNALLLGDSALYLCASSFTGGYGTEAFFGQGTRLTVV.

The CDR3, as DNA: TGTGCCAGTAGTATTTGGGGAGATTGGTACTTC. It encodes CASSIWGDWYF. The gene calls are TRBV19 and TRBJ2-5; tentative D call: TRBD2 (5 bases). Germline V lookup: CDR1 LNHDA, CDR2 SQIVND (reference sequence). Trimming stripped 3 bases from V and 13 bases from J, with 12 bases between. The length of the CDR3 is 11 residues.

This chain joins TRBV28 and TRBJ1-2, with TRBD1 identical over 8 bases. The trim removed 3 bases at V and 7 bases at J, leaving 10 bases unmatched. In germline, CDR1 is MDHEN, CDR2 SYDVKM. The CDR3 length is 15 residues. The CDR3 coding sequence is TGTGCCAGCAGTTTCCTGGACAGGGAAAGAAGTGGCTACACCTTC. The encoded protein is CASSFLDRERSGYTF.

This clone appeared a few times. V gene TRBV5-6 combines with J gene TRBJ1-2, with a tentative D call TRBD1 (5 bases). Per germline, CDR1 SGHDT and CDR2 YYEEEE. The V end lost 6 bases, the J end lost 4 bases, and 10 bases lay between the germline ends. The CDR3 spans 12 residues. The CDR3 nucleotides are TGTGCCAGCACCAGGGCAGGCTATGGCTACACCTTC. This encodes CASTRAGYGYTF.

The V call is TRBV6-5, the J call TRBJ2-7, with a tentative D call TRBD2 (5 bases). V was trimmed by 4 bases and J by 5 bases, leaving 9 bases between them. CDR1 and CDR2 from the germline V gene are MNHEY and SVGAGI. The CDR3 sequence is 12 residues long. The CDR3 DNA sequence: TGTGCCAGCAGTTCCGGACTGAACGAGCAGTACTTC. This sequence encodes CASSSGLNEQYF.

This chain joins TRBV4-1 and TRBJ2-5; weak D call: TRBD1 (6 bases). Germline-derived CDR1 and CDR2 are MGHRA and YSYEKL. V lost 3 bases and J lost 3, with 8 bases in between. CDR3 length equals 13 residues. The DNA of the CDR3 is TGCGCCAGCAGCCACCCAGGGGAAGAGACCCAGTACTTC. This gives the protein CASSHPGEETQYF.

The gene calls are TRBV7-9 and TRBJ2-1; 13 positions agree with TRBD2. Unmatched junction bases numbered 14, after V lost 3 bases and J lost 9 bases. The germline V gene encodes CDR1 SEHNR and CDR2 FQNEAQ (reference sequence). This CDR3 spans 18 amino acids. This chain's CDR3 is CASSFGTSGNINLGEQFF. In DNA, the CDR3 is TGTGCCAGCAGCTTTGGGACTAGCGGGAATATCAATTTAGGTGAGCAGTTCTTC.

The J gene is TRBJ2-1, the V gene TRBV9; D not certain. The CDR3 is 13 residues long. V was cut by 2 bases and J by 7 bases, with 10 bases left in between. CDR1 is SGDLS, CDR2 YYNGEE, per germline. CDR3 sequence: CASSVGLVNEQFF. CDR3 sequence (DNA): TGTGCCAGCAGCGTGGGCCTAGTGAATGAGCAGTTCTTC.

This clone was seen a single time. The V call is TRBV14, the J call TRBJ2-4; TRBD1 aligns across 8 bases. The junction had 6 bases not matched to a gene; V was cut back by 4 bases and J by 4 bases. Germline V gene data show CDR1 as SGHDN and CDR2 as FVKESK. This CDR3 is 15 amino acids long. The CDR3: CASSLGTGGKNIQYF. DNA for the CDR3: TGTGCCAGCAGCCTCGGGACAGGAGGAAAAAACATTCAGTACTTC.

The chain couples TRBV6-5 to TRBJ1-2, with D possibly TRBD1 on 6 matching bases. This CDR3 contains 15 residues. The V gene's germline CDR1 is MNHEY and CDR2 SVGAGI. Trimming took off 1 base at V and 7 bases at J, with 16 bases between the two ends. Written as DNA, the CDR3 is TGTGCCAGCAGTTACTATTCGTCAGGGGCGGGTGGCTACACCTTC. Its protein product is CASSYYSSGAGGYTF.

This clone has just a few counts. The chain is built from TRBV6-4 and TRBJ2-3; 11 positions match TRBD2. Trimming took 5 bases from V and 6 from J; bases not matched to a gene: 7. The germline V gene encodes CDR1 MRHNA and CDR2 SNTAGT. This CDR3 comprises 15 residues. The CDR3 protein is CASSKIAGGPDTQYF. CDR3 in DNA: TGTGCCAGCAGTAAGATAGCGGGGGGGCCTGATACGCAGTATTTT.

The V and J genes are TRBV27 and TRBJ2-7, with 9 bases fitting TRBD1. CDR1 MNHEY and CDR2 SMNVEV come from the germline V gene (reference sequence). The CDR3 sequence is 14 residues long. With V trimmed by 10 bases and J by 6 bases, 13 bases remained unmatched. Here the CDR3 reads CATRFMDRGTEQYF. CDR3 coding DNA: TGTGCCACCAGATTCATGGACAGGGGTACCGAGCAGTACTTC.

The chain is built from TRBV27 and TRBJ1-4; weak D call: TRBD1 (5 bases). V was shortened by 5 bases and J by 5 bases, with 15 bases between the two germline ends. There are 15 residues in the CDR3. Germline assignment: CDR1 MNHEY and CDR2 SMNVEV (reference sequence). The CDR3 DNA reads TGTGCCAGCAGTAACCGACAGAGGAACAATGAAAAACTGTTTTTT. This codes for CASSNRQRNNEKLFF.

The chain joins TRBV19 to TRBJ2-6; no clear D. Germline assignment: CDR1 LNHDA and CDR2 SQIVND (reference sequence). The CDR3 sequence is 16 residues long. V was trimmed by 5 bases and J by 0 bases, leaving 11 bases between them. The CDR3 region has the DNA TGTGCCAGTAGTGGCTCCTTAATCTCTGGGGCCAACGTCCTGACTTTC. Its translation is CASSGSLISGANVLTF. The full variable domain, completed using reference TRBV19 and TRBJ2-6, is DGGITQSPKYLFRKEGQNVTLSCEQNLNHDAMYWYRQDPGQGLRLIYYSQIVNDFQKGDIAEGYSVSREKKESFPLTVTSAQKNPTAFYLCASSGSLISGANVLTFGAGSRLTVL.

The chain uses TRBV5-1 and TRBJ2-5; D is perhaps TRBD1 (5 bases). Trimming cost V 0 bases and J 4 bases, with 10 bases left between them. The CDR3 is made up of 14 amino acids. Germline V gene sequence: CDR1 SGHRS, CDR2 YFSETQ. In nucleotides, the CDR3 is TGCGCCAGCAGCTTGGCCTGGCAGGGAGAGACCCAGTACTTC. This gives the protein CASSLAWQGETQYF.

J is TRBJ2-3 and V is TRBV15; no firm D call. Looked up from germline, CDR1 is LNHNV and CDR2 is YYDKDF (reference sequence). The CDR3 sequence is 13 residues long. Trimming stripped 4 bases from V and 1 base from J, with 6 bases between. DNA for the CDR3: TGTGCCACCAGCAAGGGTGGCACAGATACGCAGTATTTT. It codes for CATSKGGTDTQYF.